Presented here are 5 T cell receptor beta chains from one specimen sequenced in a study of human T cells and chemical hapten exposure. TCRdb used MiXCR to reprocess the RACE reads, holding one entry per CDR3 protein. This sample has some 84,000 distinct CDR3 sequences, with 11% found just once. The time point was: patch test 3, about 24 weeks after DPC sensitization. Noted treatment: therapeutic diphenylcyclopropenone sensitization with weekly scalp DPC. The sample in question was whole blood, obtained in connection with sensitization to the hapten diphenylcyclopropenone (DPC). Receptors were obtained from a woman between 50 and 59 years old with alopecia areata. Some clones in this sample may be carry-over from other donors' samples.

With respect to this clonotype: A much larger clone is a single base away; this may be a read error. CDR3 sequence reads: CASSLGLGASEKQKTQYF. CDR3 nucleotides: TGTGCCAGCAGCTTGGGATTGGGGGCTAGCGAGAAACAAAAGACCCAGTACTTC. The gene calls are TRBV5-4 and TRBJ2-5, with D possibly being TRBD1 or TRBD2 (6 bases each). Trimming removed 0 bases at V and 6 bases at J, with 24 bases between. CDR1 and CDR2 (germline): SGHNT, YYREEE (reference sequence). CDR3 length: 18 residues.

This clonotype was found many times. The CDR3 spells CASSQGLASPTQYF. CDR3 sequence (DNA): TGTGCCAGCAGCCAAGGACTAGCGAGCCCTACGCAGTATTTT. The rearrangement uses TRBV7-9 and TRBJ2-3; 9 bases match TRBD2. This CDR3 contains 14 residues. With 5 bases clipped from V and 8 bases from J, the junction kept 8 bases outside the gene matches. CDR1 SEHNR and CDR2 FQNEAQ come from the germline V gene (reference sequence).

CDR3 region: CASSPLLTTGGPEAFF. The CDR3 DNA follows: TGTGCCAGCAGCCCCCTCTTAACGACAGGGGGCCCTGAAGCTTTCTTT. The chain couples TRBV14 to TRBJ1-1, with 10 bases fitting TRBD1. Trimming cost V 4 bases and J 6 bases; bases outside gene matches: 11. The CDR3 runs to 16 residues. The germline CDR1 and CDR2 sequences are SGHDN and FVKESK.

V usage is TRBV12-3 or TRBV12-4 and J usage is TRBJ2-3; possibly TRBD1 for D (6 bases). Deletions cut 7 bases from V and 3 bases from J, with 17 bases between. This CDR3 comprises 15 residues. CDR3 residues: CASTQQGSGTDTQYF. CDR3 sequence (DNA): TGTGCCAGCACCCAACAGGGATCGGGAACAGATACGCAGTATTTT.

This sequence joins TRBV3-1 and TRBJ2-1; D is undetermined. The CDR3 length is 13 residues. The germline V gene encodes CDR1 LGHDT and CDR2 YNNKEL (reference sequence). The ends were cut back, 2 bases at V and 7 bases at J, with 9 bases in the middle. The CDR3 spells CASSQLVGNEQFF. In DNA, the CDR3 is TGTGCCAGCAGCCAATTGGTCGGGAATGAGCAGTTCTTC.